This passage covers 9 T cell receptor beta chains from one sample sequenced in a study of OX40 agonist ivuxolimab in advanced cancers. Profiled with immunoSEQ multiplex PCR; TCRdb holds only in-frame clones, not every one. Counted here are about 68,000 clones, approximately 86% occurring once; the ten biggest clones make up around 1.9%. The source material was CD4+ or CD8+ T cells sorted from blood, sampled in a trial of the OX40 agonist ivuxolimab. The receptors originated from an adult with an advanced solid tumor such as melanoma, head and neck, liver or kidney cancer.

V and J are TRBV6-5 and TRBJ2-3; TRBD1 is a possible D gene (6 bases). The CDR3 runs 14 residues. Germline CDR1 is MNHEY and CDR2 is SVGAGI. The V end lost 6 bases, the J end lost 3 bases, and 13 bases lay between the germline ends. CDR3 bases: TGTGCCAGCAGCTACACAGGGACGACAGATACGCAGTATTTT. The encoded protein is CASSYTGTTDTQYF.

The rearrangement uses TRBV18 and TRBJ1-2; tentatively, D is TRBD1 (5 bases). The CDR3 sequence is 14 residues long. Looked up from germline, CDR1 is KGHSH and CDR2 is LQKENI. Trimming took 1 base from V and 7 from J, leaving 13 bases between them. The CDR3 region has the DNA TGTGCCAGCTCACCACTGGACACCAGAGGTGGCTACACCTTC. Translated: CASSPLDTRGGYTF.

This chain uses TRBV6-4 with TRBJ2-4; possibly TRBD2 for D (5 bases). Germline CDR1 and CDR2: MRHNA and SNTAGT. This CDR3 spans 12 amino acids. V was trimmed by 0 bases and J by 13 bases, leaving 10 bases between them. This CDR3 is CASSDSSGGQYF. DNA of the CDR3: TGTGCCAGCAGTGACTCCAGCGGAGGCCAGTACTTC.

This chain uses TRBV6-1 with TRBJ1-5; possibly TRBD1 for D (5 bases). The CDR3 loop spans 15 amino acids. The germline V gene has CDR1 MNHNS and CDR2 SASEGT. Trimming removed 3 bases at V and 6 bases at J, with 15 bases between. DNA for the CDR3: TGTGCCAGCAGTGATTACAGGAACCCCCTTCAGCCCCAGCATTTT. Its protein product is CASSDYRNPLQPQHF.

This chain links TRBV18 with TRBJ2-7; D tentatively reads TRBD1 or TRBD2 (5 bases each). The CDR3 has 14 amino acids. Germline V lookup: CDR1 KGHSH, CDR2 LQKENI. Trimming pared 3 bases from V and 2 bases from J, leaving 11 bases between. The DNA for the CDR3 is TGTGCCAGCTCACCCGGGACGACTACCTACGAGCAGTACTTC. Protein: CASSPGTTTYEQYF. The full variable domain, in which reference TRBV18 and TRBJ2-7 provide the parts outside the CDR3, is NAGVMQNPRHLVRRRGQEARLRCSPMKGHSHVYWYRQLPEEGLKFMVYLQKENIIDESGMPKERFSAEFPKEGPSILRIQQVVRGDSAAYFCASSPGTTTYEQYFGPGTRLTVT.

The chain links TRBV11-2 to TRBJ2-7; D is undetermined. V lost 5 bases and J lost 6, with 11 bases in between. CDR1 is SGHAT and CDR2 is FQNNGV in the germline V gene. This CDR3 contains 12 residues. CDR3 amino acids: CASSPSWSEQYF. CDR3 in DNA: TGTGCCAGCAGCCCATCTTGGTCCGAGCAGTACTTC.

The chain combines TRBV28 with TRBJ2-7; TRBD2 might be the D (7 bases). The CDR3 runs to 15 residues. V was cut by 7 bases and J by 6 bases, with 22 bases left in between. Per the germline V gene, CDR1 is MDHEN and CDR2 is SYDVKM. CDR3 sequence (DNA): TGTGCCAGCACCGTTGGGGGGGCTCTTGTCGGCGAGCAGTACTTC. The encoded protein is CASTVGGALVGEQYF.

This clone has a handful of counts. V is TRBV6-6 and J is TRBJ1-1; D remains unclear. Per the germline V gene, CDR1 is MNHNY and CDR2 is SVGAGI (reference sequence). This CDR3 is built from 13 residues. Deletions cut 6 bases from V and 5 bases from J, with 13 bases between. CDR3 loop: CASSTSVSTEAFF. CDR3 DNA: TGTGCCAGCAGCACCTCCGTTAGTACTGAAGCTTTCTTT.

This clone was seen more than once but under ten times. J is TRBJ1-5 and V is TRBV27, with a possible D match to TRBD1 (5 bases). The V gene's germline CDR1 is MNHEY and CDR2 SMNVEV (reference sequence). CDR3 size: 12 residues. The CDR3 loop reads CSSKGPNQPQHF. DNA of the CDR3: TGTTCTTCAAAGGGGCCTAATCAGCCCCAGCATTTT.